This is a list of T cell receptor beta chains from one sample in a study of CD8+CD57+ T cells in acquired aplastic anemia. One entry per CDR3 protein, called by TCRdb with MiXCR from the reads. This sample has around 170,000 distinct CDR3 sequences, with around half found just once. The sequenced sample consisted of sorted CD4+, CD8+, or CD8+CD57+ T cells (not recorded which) from PBMCs. All receptors derive from a human donor with aplastic anemia. Each CDR3 is given with its conserved first and last residue. D genes are given only for firm matches. Size tells how often a clone was seen (once, few, many) or the class of an expanded clone, and some rows leave it out.

TRBJ2-5,.,TRBV25-1,.,TGTGCCAGCAGTGATCCTGGGTCAGCGGGAGAGACCCAGTACTTC,CASSDPGSAGETQYF
TRBJ1-1,TRBD1,TRBV15,few,TGTGCCACCAGCATAAGCAGGGGGACTGAAGCTTTCTTT,CATSISRGTEAFF
TRBJ1-1,.,TRBV7-2,many,TGTGCCAGCAGCTTAGCGCATGGCAGGCGGGGAACTGAAGCTTTCTTT,CASSLAHGRRGTEAFF
TRBJ2-3,TRBD2,TRBV11-1,.,TGTGCCAGCAGCTTCTCCGGGACTAGCGGAGATACGCAGTATTTT,CASSFSGTSGDTQYF
TRBJ1-6,TRBD1,TRBV5-1,.,TGCGCCAGCAGCTCCAACAGGGGAGGTAATTCACCCCTCCACTTT,CASSSNRGGNSPLHF
TRBJ1-1,.,TRBV7-9,once,TGTGCCAGCAGCAGCTACAGGGATACTGAAGCTTTCTTT,CASSSYRDTEAFF
TRBJ2-7,TRBD1,TRBV7-9,.,TGTGCCAGCAGCTTAGAGCAGGGGGCCACCTACGAGCAGTACTTC,CASSLEQGATYEQYF
TRBJ2-3,.,TRBV25-1,.,TGTGCCAGCAGTCCCCCCCCGAGGATGAAGCGGGTACCTAGCACAGATACGCAGTATTTT,CASSPPPRMKRVPSTDTQYF
TRBJ2-5,.,TRBV24-1,few,TGTGCCACCAGCGGGGCGACTCGGGAGACCCAGTACTTC,CATSGATRETQYF
TRBJ1-1,.,TRBV12-3/TRBV12-4,many,TGTGCCAGCACCTCACAGGGTTCTGGGGGTGAAGCTTTCTTT,CASTSQGSGGEAFF
TRBJ1-2,.,TRBV12-3/TRBV12-4,many,TGTGCCAGCACCTTAGGTCGGCGGTACACCTTC,CASTLGRRYTF
TRBJ2-5,.,TRBV10-3,.,TGTGCCATCAGTGCAAGACAGCAAGAGACCCAGTACTTC,CAISARQQETQYF
TRBJ1-6,.,TRBV29-1,.,TGCAGCGTCGGACGGGGGCAGGGGAATTCACCCCTCCACTTT,CSVGRGQGNSPLHF
TRBJ2-3,TRBD2,TRBV9,many,TGTGCCAGCAGCGTAATGGGGGGGGACCTCACAGATACGCAGTATTTT,CASSVMGGDLTDTQYF
TRBJ1-6,.,TRBV7-2,.,TGTGCCAGCAGAGTGGACAGCTCCTATAATTCACCCCTCCACTTT,CASRVDSSYNSPLHF
TRBJ1-4,TRBD1,TRBV6-1,.,TGTGCCAGCAGAGGACAGGGTTTTAATGAAAAACTGTTTTTT,CASRGQGFNEKLFF
TRBJ1-1,.,TRBV15,few,TGTGCCACCAGCAGAGAGGGCAGGGTGGAAAAGAACACTGAAGCTTTCTTT,CATSREGRVEKNTEAFF
TRBJ1-6,.,TRBV20-1,.,TGCAGTGCCAGCAGGTCTGCGAGCTCCTATAATTCACCCCTCCACTTT,CSASRSASSYNSPLHF
TRBJ2-3,.,TRBV24-1,.,TGTGCCACCAGTGTGGCAGATACGCAGTATTTT,CATSVADTQYF
TRBJ2-7,TRBD2,TRBV6-6,many,TGTGCCAGCAGGAAGGGCGGGGGGGCGAGCTCCTACGAGCAGTACTTC,CASRKGGGASSYEQYF
TRBJ1-1,TRBD1,TRBV19,.,TGTGCCAGTAGTATCCTCTCGGGACAGTCGATGAACACTGAAGCTTTCTTT,CASSILSGQSMNTEAFF
TRBJ2-3,.,TRBV5-5,many,TGTGCCAGCAGCTTGTGGGCGGATCCGGGGGATACGCAGTATTTT,CASSLWADPGDTQYF
TRBJ2-3,TRBD2,TRBV25-1,.,TGTGCCAGCAGCTTCGACCGGACTAGCGGGGGGGCCCCAGATACGCAGTATTTT,CASSFDRTSGGAPDTQYF
TRBJ1-1,.,TRBV6-1,many,TGTGCCAGCAGCCCGTTTCCTACTGAAGCTTTCTTT,CASSPFPTEAFF
TRBJ1-2,.,TRBV5-4,many,TGTGCCAGCAGCTCTACCGGGACACCTTATGGCTACACCTTC,CASSSTGTPYGYTF
TRBJ2-7,.,TRBV7-9,.,TGTGCCAGCAGCTCCCTTGGGGGGGCTGTTCACGAGCAGTACTTC,CASSSLGGAVHEQYF
TRBJ2-7,TRBD1,TRBV11-2,once,TGTGCCAGCAGCTCAAATTGGGACAGGGGATTCTCCTACGAGCAGTACTTC,CASSSNWDRGFSYEQYF
TRBJ2-1,.,TRBV7-3,many,TGTGCCAGCAGTCAGGCGGGACAGTACAATGAGCAGTTCTTC,CASSQAGQYNEQFF
TRBJ2-7,TRBD1,TRBV7-9,many,TGTGCCAGCAGCGCATCCGGGACAGGGACTTCCGAGCAGTACTTC,CASSASGTGTSEQYF
TRBJ1-2,.,TRBV27,.,TGTGCCAGCAGTCCGAGGGAAGAGAACTATGGCTACACCTTC,CASSPREENYGYTF
TRBJ2-3,TRBD2,TRBV5-1,.,TGCGCCAGCAGCTCCCTGGGACTAGCGGGGAGCACAGATACGCAGTATTTT,CASSSLGLAGSTDTQYF
TRBJ1-5,TRBD1,TRBV24-1,once,TGTGCCACCAGTGATCCCAGACAGGGATGGGTGCCCCAGCATTTT,CATSDPRQGWVPQHF
TRBJ2-7,.,TRBV11-2,many,TGTGCCAGCAGCTTAGATCTGGGTCCTAGAGAGCAGTACTTC,CASSLDLGPREQYF
TRBJ1-2,.,TRBV19,many,TGTGCCAGTAGTTCCCAAAGACAGAATGCTAACTATGGCTACACCTTC,CASSSQRQNANYGYTF
TRBJ1-3,.,TRBV7-2,many,TGTGCCAGCAGCTTAGCTCTAAACTCTGGAAACACCATATATTTT,CASSLALNSGNTIYF
TRBJ1-2,.,TRBV20-1,.,TGCAGTGCTAGAATGGACTATGGCTACACCTTC,CSARMDYGYTF
TRBJ2-2,.,TRBV5-6,many,TGTGCCAGCAGCCCAGATCCAGGGGCCACCGGGGAGCTGTTTTTT,CASSPDPGATGELFF
TRBJ1-4,TRBD1,TRBV5-8,.,TGTGCCAGCAGCCAGACAGGGCGAGGAGAAAAACTGTTTTTT,CASSQTGRGEKLFF
TRBJ1-1,.,TRBV4-3,few,TGCGCCAGCAGCCAAGATCTGCAGGGTTGGACTGAAGTTTTCTTT,CASSQDLQGWTEVFF
TRBJ1-1,.,TRBV29-1,.,TGCAGCGTTGAAGCTGGAGGGAGGGTGGACACTGAAGCTTTCTTT,CSVEAGGRVDTEAFF